This TCR beta chain was documented in a study of control samples from healthy donors and cancer patients. Generated by immunoSEQ multiplex PCR, the TCRdb table keeps only in-frame clones and is missing some. The sample lists more than 95,000 clones, roughly 90% seen once, with approximately 20% in the top ten. The V segment lost 3 bases and the J segment 7 bases; nucleotides outside the gene matches: 9. The CDR3 runs 15 residues. Germline-derived CDR1 and CDR2 are SGHTA and FQGNSA. This sequence was found in a man aged 60-69 years with lung cancer. The V and J genes are TRBV7-2 and TRBJ2-1; 7 bases align to TRBD1. Sequenced input: PBMCs. As DNA, the CDR3 is TGTGCCAGCAGCTTTAGAAGCCAGGGGGTGAATGAGCAGTTCTTC. Translated: CASSFRSQGVNEQFF.